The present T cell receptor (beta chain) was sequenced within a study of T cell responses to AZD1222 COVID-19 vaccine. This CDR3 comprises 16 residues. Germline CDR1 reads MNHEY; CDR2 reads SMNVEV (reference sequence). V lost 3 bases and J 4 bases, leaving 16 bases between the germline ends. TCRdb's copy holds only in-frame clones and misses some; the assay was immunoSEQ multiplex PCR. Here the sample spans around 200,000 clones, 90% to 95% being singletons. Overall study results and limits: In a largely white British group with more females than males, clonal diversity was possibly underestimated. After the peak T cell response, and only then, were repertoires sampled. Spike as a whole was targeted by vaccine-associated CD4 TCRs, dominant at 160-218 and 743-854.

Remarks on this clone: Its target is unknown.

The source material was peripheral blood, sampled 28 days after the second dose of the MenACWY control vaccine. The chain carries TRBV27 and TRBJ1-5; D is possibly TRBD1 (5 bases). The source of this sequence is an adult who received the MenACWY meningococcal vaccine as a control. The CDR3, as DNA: TGTGCCAGCAGTTTGGAGGGACGAAGGTCTAATCAGCCCCAGCATTTT. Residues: CASSLEGRRSNQPQHF.